This TCR beta chain was documented in a study of a mutant IDH1 vaccine in newly diagnosed glioma. As for time point: week 35, safety follow-up. Each vaccine dose was 300 ug of mutant IDH1 20-mer peptide, with topical imiquimod. Germline V gene lookup returns CDR1 MNHNY and CDR2 SVGAGI (reference sequence). Trimming removed 6 bases at V and 2 bases at J, with 11 bases between. This CDR3 is built from 13 residues. In the case of this clone: Its specificity is not known.

Assay used: immunoSEQ multiplex PCR; TCRdb lists only in-frame clones, some missing. The sample shows around 45,000 clones, 70% to 90% of them seen only once. The specimen was PBMCs, collected from a glioma patient whose treatment included an IDH1 peptide vaccine. The chain uses TRBV6-6 and TRBJ2-7; D is perhaps TRBD1 (5 bases). This receptor was identified in a woman between 40 and 55 years old with glioma. The CDR3 bases are TGTGCCAGCAGCTTGGACAACCCCTACGAGCAGTACTTC. This gives the protein CASSLDNPYEQYF.